The rows below give T cell receptor beta chains drawn from one sample of a study of blood T cell repertoires in COVID-19. Data came from immunoSEQ multiplex PCR; TCRdb stores just in-frame clones and leaves some out. The sample lists about 170,000 clones; about 86% were seen once. Sequenced: peripheral blood. These receptor sequences come from a human donor with acute or convalescent COVID-19. The donor label of this sample is uncertain. Each CDR3 is given with its conserved first and last residue. The order of the fields is D gene, clone size, CDR3 length, J gene, V gene, CDR3 protein, CDR3 DNA. The D gene is left open where the match is weak. Clone size is shown for a subset of rows, as once, few, many or a class of expanded clone.

TRBD1 | - | 16 | TRBJ1-6 | TRBV5-1 | CASSLVWDREGSPLHF | TGCGCCAGCAGCTTGGTTTGGGACAGGGAGGGATCACCCCTCCACTTT
- | - | 18 | TRBJ2-6 | TRBV4-2 | CASRKGSGQSSGANVLTF | TGTGCCAGCCGGAAGGGGAGCGGACAGAGCTCTGGGGCCAACGTCCTGACTTTC
TRBD2 | - | 15 | TRBJ2-5 | TRBV5-1 | CASSQQTSGKETQYF | TGCGCCAGCAGCCAGCAAACTAGCGGGAAGGAGACCCAGTACTTC
TRBD1 | - | 17 | TRBJ2-7 | TRBV7-8 | CASMGGTGGRGSYEQYF | TGTGCCAGCATGGGCGGGACAGGGGGCCGGGGTTCCTACGAGCAGTACTTC
TRBD2 | - | 13 | TRBJ2-1 | TRBV2 | CAGSGIFGNEQFF | TGTGCCGGAAGCGGGATTTTTGGGAATGAGCAGTTCTTC
- | - | 14 | TRBJ1-5 | TRBV9 | CASSVEGGNQPQHF | TGTGCCAGCAGCGTAGAGGGAGGGAATCAGCCCCAGCATTTT
- | - | 16 | TRBJ1-3 | TRBV28 | CASRESGGWDGNTIYF | TGTGCCAGCAGAGAAAGCGGGGGTTGGGACGGAAACACCATATATTTT
- | - | 15 | TRBJ1-5 | TRBV28 | CASSLLTGSSQPQHF | TGTGCCAGCAGTTTATTAACAGGGTCTAGTCAGCCCCAGCATTTT
TRBD1 | once | 17 | TRBJ1-6 | TRBV5-1 | CASSPRPGTGVDSPLHF | TGCGCCAGCAGCCCCCGTCCCGGGACAGGGGTGGACTCACCCCTCCACTTT
- | - | 14 | TRBJ2-3 | TRBV7-9 | CASSPVTVADTQYF | TGTGCCAGCAGCCCCGTAACGGTCGCAGATACGCAGTATTTT
TRBD2 | - | 17 | TRBJ2-3 | TRBV7-9 | CASSLGGLAGLSDTQYF | TGTGCCAGCAGCTTAGGGGGACTAGCGGGATTGTCAGATACGCAGTATTTT
TRBD1 | - | 15 | TRBJ1-1 | TRBV7-2 | CASSELTGDNTEAFF | TGTGCCAGCAGCGAACTAACAGGGGATAATACTGAAGCTTTCTTT
- | - | 13 | TRBJ1-2 | TRBV18 | CASSPSGDYGYTF | TGTGCCAGCTCACCATCGGGGGACTATGGCTACACCTTC
- | - | 18 | TRBJ2-6 | TRBV5-1 | CASSLSARAYSGANVLTF | TGCGCCAGCAGCTTGAGTGCCAGGGCCTACTCTGGGGCCAACGTCCTGACTTTC
TRBD1 | once | 16 | TRBJ1-4 | TRBV10-3 | CAISEEREGAKEKLFF | TGTGCCATCAGTGAGGAGCGAGAGGGGGCTAAAGAAAAACTGTTTTTT
TRBD1 | - | 14 | TRBJ1-5 | TRBV19 | CASSLGTGRQPQHF | TGTGCCAGTAGCTTAGGGACAGGGAGGCAGCCCCAGCATTTT
TRBD2 | - | 15 | TRBJ2-1 | TRBV19 | CASSPGLAGVAEQFF | TGTGCCAGTAGCCCGGGACTAGCGGGAGTGGCCGAGCAGTTCTTC
- | once | 14 | TRBJ1-4 | TRBV5-1 | CASSLDLGTGKLFF | TGCGCCAGCAGCTTGGATCTGGGTACAGGAAAACTGTTTTTT
TRBD2 | - | 13 | TRBJ2-5 | TRBV15 | CATKRGPQETQYF | TGTGCCACGAAGCGGGGGCCTCAAGAGACCCAGTACTTC
TRBD1 | - | 17 | TRBJ1-1 | TRBV27 | CASSRKTGVGRDDEAFF | TGTGCCAGCAGTAGAAAGACAGGGGTCGGGCGGGACGATGAAGCTTTCTTT
- | - | 15 | TRBJ2-2 | TRBV7-9 | CASSPLRSNTGELFF | TGTGCCAGCAGTCCCCTCCGGAGCAACACCGGGGAGCTGTTTTTT
TRBD2 | - | 14 | TRBJ2-1 | TRBV20-1 | CSASVTLAGGEQFF | TGCAGTGCTAGTGTAACATTAGCGGGGGGGGAGCAGTTCTTC
- | - | 17 | TRBJ1-6 | TRBV11-2 | CASSFTASRAYNSPLHF | TGTGCCAGCAGCTTTACGGCAAGCAGGGCTTATAATTCACCCCTCCACTTT
- | - | 15 | TRBJ1-2 | TRBV5-1 | CASSPDSRANYGYTF | TGCGCCAGCAGCCCGGACAGTAGGGCTAACTATGGCTACACCTTC
TRBD2 | once | 17 | TRBJ2-1 | TRBV29-1 | CRVGGGLAGASYNEQFF | TGCCGCGTTGGGGGGGGGCTAGCGGGAGCCAGCTACAATGAGCAGTTCTTC
- | - | 12 | TRBJ2-1 | TRBV6-5 | CASSLADNEQFF | TGTGCCAGCAGTTTAGCGGACAATGAGCAGTTCTTC
- | - | 14 | TRBJ2-1 | TRBV7-9 | CASRPKQGYNEQFF | TGTGCCAGCAGACCGAAACAGGGTTACAATGAGCAGTTCTTC
TRBD1 | - | 15 | TRBJ1-2 | TRBV6-5 | CASSSPDRAVYGYTF | TGTGCCAGCAGTTCTCCGGACAGGGCAGTTTATGGCTACACCTTC
TRBD1 | - | 15 | TRBJ1-5 | TRBV3-1/TRBV3-2 | CASSQSTGARQPQHF | TGTGCCAGCAGCCAATCGACAGGGGCCAGGCAGCCCCAGCATTTT
TRBD1 | few | 13 | TRBJ1-4 | TRBV2 | CASSTGDWEKLFF | TGTGCCAGCAGCACAGGGGATTGGGAAAAACTGTTTTTT
- | - | 16 | TRBJ2-7 | TRBV28 | CASTPGGPHGVYEQYF | TGTGCCAGCACCCCAGGCGGGCCCCATGGGGTCTACGAGCAGTACTTC
- | few | 13 | TRBJ1-6 | TRBV5-1 | CASSPGGHSPLHF | TGCGCCAGCAGCCCGGGGGGTCATTCACCCCTCCACTTT
- | - | 13 | TRBJ1-2 | TRBV29-1 | CSVVPAAGQGYTF | TGCAGCGTTGTGCCGGCGGCAGGGCAAGGCTACACCTTC
- | - | 16 | TRBJ1-4 | TRBV19 | CATASVGQVTNEKLFF | TGTGCCACCGCATCGGTGGGGCAGGTAACTAATGAAAAACTGTTTTTT
TRBD1 | - | 15 | TRBJ2-3 | TRBV5-1 | CASTEDRGLPDTQYF | TGCGCCAGCACCGAGGACAGGGGTCTGCCAGATACGCAGTATTTT
TRBD1 | - | 16 | TRBJ1-1 | TRBV25-1 | CASSPHRGRVNTEAFF | TGTGCCAGCAGCCCCCACAGGGGGCGGGTGAACACTGAAGCTTTCTTT
TRBD1 | - | 15 | TRBJ1-2 | TRBV2 | CASSGDSYNNYGYTF | TGTGCCAGCAGTGGGGACAGCTACAATAACTATGGCTACACCTTC
TRBD1 | once | 14 | TRBJ2-7 | TRBV6-5 | CASRTTGSTYEQYF | TGTGCCAGCAGAACGACAGGGAGCACCTACGAGCAGTACTTC
- | - | 12 | TRBJ2-7 | TRBV11-2 | CASSPSIHEQYF | TGTGCCAGCAGCCCTAGTATCCACGAGCAGTACTTC
- | - | 14 | TRBJ1-2 | TRBV6-5 | CASSSPGNRYGYTF | TGTGCCAGCAGTTCCCCAGGGAATAGGTATGGCTACACCTTC
TRBD1 | - | 14 | TRBJ1-2 | TRBV23-1 | CASSPSTGGGGYTF | TGCGCCAGCAGTCCGTCGACAGGGGGAGGCGGCTACACCTTC
- | - | 12 | TRBJ2-2 | TRBV11-2 | CASSSGVGELFF | TGTGCCAGCAGCTCAGGGGTCGGGGAGCTGTTTTTT
- | - | 15 | TRBJ2-7 | TRBV7-9 | CASSLGATGSYEQYF | TGTGCCAGCAGCTTAGGAGCAACGGGCTCCTACGAGCAGTACTTC
TRBD2 | - | 14 | TRBJ2-7 | TRBV2 | CASRTSGRAQEQYF | TGTGCCAGCAGGACTAGCGGGAGGGCGCAAGAGCAGTACTTC
- | - | 16 | TRBJ1-4 | TRBV2 | CASSEGGYPTNEKLFF | TGTGCCAGCAGTGAAGGGGGCTACCCAACTAATGAAAAACTGTTTTTT
- | - | 14 | TRBJ2-7 | TRBV29-1 | CSVNLLDGTYEQYF | TGCAGCGTTAATCTACTAGACGGCACCTACGAGCAGTACTTC